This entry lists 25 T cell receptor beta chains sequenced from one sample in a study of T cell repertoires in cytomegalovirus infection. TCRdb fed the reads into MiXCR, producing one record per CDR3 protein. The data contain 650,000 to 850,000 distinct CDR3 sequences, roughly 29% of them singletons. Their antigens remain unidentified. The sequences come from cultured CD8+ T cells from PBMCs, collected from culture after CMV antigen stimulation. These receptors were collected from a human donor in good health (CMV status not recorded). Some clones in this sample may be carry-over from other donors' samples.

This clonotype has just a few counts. CDR3 bases: TGTGCCAGCAGTGACGAGAACAGGGAGAACACTGAAGCTTTCTTT. It codes for CASSDENRENTEAFF. The chain uses TRBV2 and TRBJ1-1; D possibly corresponds to TRBD1 (6 bases). Trimming left V 3 bases short and J 1 base short, with 12 bases between. The CDR3 totals 15 residues. Germline CDR1 SNHLY, CDR2 FYNNEI. Based on the CDR3 plus reference TRBV2 and TRBJ1-1, the full variable domain is EPEVTQTPSHQVTQMGQEVILRCVPISNHLYFYWYRQILGQKVEFLVSFYNNEISEKSEIFDDQFSVERPDGSNFTLKIRSTKLEDSAMYFCASSDENRENTEAFFGQGTRLTVV.

This CDR3 reads CASSYRGRRNNEQFF. The CDR3 DNA follows: TGTGCCAGCAGTTACAGGGGCAGACGGAACAATGAGCAGTTCTTC. The chain employs TRBV6-2 or TRBV6-3 and TRBJ2-1, with TRBD1 as a possible D gene (5 bases). This CDR3 has 15 residues. From germline, CDR1 is MNHEY and CDR2 SVGEGT. The V and J ends lost 2 bases and 5 bases respectively, with 13 bases between them.

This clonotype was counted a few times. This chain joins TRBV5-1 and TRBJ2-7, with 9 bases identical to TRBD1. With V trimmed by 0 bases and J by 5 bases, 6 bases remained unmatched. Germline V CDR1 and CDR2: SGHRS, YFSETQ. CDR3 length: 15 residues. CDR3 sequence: CASSLEQGAIDEQYF. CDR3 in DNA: TGCGCCAGCAGCTTGGAACAGGGGGCAATCGACGAGCAGTACTTC.

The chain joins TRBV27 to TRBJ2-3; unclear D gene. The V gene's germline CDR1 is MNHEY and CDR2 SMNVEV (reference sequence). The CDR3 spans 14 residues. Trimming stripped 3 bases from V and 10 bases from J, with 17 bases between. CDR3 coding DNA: TGTGCCAGCAGTTTCGGGCAGCCCCTCGCGGCGCAGTATTTT. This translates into CASSFGQPLAAQYF.

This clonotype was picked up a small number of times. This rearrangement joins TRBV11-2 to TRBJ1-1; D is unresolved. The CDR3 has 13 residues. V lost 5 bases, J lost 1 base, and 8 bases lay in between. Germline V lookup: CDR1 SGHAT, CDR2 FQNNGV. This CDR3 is CASSLRPNTEAFF. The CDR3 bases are TGTGCCAGCAGCCTCCGACCGAACACTGAAGCTTTCTTT.

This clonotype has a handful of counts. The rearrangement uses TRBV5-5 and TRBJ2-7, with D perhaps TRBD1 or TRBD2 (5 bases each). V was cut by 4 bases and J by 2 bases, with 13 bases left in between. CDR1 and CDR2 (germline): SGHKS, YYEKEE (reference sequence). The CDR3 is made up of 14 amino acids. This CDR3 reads CASSTWDGPYEQYV. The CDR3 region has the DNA TGTGCCAGCAGCACCTGGGACGGACCCTACGAGCAGTACGTC.

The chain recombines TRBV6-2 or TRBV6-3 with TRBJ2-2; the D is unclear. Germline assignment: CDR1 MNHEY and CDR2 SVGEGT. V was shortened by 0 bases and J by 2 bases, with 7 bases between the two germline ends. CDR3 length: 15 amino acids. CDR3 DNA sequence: TGTGCCAGCAGTTACTCCCACGGTAACACCGGGGAGCTGTTTTTT. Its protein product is CASSYSHGNTGELFF.

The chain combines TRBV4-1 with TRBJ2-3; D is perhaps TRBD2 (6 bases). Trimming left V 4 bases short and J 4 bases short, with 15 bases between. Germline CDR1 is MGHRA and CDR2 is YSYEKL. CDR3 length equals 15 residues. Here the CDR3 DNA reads TGCGCCAGCAGCCGTACTAGCACCATGCCAGATACGCAGTATTTT. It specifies CASSRTSTMPDTQYF.

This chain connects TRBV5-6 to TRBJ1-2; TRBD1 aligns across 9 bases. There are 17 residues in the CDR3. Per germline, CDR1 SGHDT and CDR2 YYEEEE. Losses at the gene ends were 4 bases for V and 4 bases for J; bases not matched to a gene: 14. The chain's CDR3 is CASSLRTDRGSAYGYTF. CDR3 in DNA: TGTGCCAGCAGCCTACGAACGGACAGGGGATCCGCCTATGGCTACACCTTC.

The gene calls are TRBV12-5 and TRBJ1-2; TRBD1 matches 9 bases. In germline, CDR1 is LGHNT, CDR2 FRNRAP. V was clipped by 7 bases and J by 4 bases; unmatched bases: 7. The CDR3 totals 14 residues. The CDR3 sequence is CASASGQGTYGYTF. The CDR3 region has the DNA TGTGCTAGTGCTTCGGGACAGGGCACCTATGGCTACACCTTC.

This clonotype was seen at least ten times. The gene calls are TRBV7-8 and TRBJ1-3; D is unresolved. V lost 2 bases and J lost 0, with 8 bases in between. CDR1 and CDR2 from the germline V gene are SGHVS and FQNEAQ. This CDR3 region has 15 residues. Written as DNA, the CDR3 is TGTGCCAGCAGCTTAAGTCCGGGCTCTGGAAACACCATATATTTT. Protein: CASSLSPGSGNTIYF.

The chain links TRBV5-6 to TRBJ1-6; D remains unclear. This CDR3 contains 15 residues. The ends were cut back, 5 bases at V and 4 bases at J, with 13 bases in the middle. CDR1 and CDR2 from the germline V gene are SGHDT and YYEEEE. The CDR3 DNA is TGTGCCAGCAGTTCAGGTTCCGCTTATAATTCACCCCTCCACTTT. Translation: CASSSGSAYNSPLHF. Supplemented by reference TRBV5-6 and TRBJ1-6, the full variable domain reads DAGVTQSPTHLIKTRGQQVTLRCSPKSGHDTVSWYQQALGQGPQFIFQYYEEEERQRGNFPDRFSGHQFPNYSSELNVNALLLGDSALYLCASSSGSAYNSPLHFGNGTRLTVT.

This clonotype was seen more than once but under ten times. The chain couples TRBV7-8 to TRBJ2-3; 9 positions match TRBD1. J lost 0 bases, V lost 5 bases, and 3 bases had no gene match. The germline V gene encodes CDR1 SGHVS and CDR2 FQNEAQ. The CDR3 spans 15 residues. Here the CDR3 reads CASSIGQGSTDTQYF. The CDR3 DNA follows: TGTGCCAGCAGCATTGGACAGGGGAGCACAGATACGCAGTATTTT.

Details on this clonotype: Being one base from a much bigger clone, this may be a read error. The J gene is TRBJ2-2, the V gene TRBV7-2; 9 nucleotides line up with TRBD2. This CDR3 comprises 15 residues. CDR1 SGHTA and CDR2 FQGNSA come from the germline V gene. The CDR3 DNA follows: TGTGCCGGCAGCTCCGGACTAGCGACCACCGGGGAGCTGTTTTTT. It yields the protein CAGSSGLATTGELFF.

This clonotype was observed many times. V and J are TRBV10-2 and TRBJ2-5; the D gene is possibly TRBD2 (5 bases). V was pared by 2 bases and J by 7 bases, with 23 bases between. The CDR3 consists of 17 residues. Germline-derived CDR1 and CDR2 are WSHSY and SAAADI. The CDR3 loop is CASSEPTRGPAWGTQYF. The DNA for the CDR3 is TGCGCCAGCAGTGAGCCCACCCGCGGGCCGGCCTGGGGGACCCAGTACTTC.

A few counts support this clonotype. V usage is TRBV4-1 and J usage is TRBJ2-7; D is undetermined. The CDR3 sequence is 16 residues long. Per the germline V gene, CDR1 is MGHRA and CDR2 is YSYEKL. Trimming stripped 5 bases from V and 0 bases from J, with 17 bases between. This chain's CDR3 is CASSKDSIGFSYEQYV. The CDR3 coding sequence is TGCGCCAGCAGCAAGGATTCAATAGGGTTCTCCTACGAGCAGTACGTC.

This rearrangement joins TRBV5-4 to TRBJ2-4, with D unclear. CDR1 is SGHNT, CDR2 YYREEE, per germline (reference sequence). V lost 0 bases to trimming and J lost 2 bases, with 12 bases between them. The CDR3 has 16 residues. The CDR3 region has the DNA TGTGCCAGCAGCTTGGAGCAGGCGTATACCAAAAACATTCAGTACTTC. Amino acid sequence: CASSLEQAYTKNIQYF.

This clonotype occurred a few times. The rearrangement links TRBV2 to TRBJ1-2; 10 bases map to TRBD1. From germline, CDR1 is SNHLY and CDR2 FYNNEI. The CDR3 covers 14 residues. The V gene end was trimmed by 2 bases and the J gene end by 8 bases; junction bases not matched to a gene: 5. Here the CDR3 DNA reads TGTGCCAGCAGTGAATCGACAGGGGGCCGGGGCTACACCTTC. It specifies CASSESTGGRGYTF. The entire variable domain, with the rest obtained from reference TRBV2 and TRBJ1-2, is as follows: EPEVTQTPSHQVTQMGQEVILRCVPISNHLYFYWYRQILGQKVEFLVSFYNNEISEKSEIFDDQFSVERPDGSNFTLKIRSTKLEDSAMYFCASSESTGGRGYTFGSGTRLTVV.

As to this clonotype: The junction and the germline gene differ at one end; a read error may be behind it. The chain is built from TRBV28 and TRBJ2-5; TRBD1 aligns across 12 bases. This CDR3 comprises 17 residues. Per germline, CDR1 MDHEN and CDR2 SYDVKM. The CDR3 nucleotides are TGTTCCAGCAGCCCAGGGACAGGGGGCAGGGGGCAAGAGACCCAGTACTTC. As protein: CSSSPGTGGRGQETQYF.

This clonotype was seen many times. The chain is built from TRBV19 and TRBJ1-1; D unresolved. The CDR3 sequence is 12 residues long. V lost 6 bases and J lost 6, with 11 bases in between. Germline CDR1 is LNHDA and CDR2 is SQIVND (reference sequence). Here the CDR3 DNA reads TGTGCCAGTAGCGATGAGGTCTCTGAAGCTTTCTTT. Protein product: CASSDEVSEAFF.

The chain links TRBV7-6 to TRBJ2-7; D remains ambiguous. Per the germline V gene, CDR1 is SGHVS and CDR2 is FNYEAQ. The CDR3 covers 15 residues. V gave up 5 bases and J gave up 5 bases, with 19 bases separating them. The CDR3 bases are TGTGCCAGCAGCCCAGCAGTATCCTATAGCAACGAGCAGTACTTC. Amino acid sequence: CASSPAVSYSNEQYF.

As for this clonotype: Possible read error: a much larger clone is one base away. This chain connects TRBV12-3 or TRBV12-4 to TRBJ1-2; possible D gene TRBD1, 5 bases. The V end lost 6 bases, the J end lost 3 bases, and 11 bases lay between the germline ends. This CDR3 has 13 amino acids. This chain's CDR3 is CASSDSNHYGYTF. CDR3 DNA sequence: TGTGCCAGCAGCGACAGCAATCACTATGGCTACACCTTC.

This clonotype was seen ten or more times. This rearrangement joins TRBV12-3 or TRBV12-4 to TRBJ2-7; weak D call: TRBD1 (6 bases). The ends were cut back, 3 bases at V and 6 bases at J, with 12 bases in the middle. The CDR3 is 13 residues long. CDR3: CASSFSGAAEQYF. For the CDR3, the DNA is TGTGCCAGCAGTTTCTCAGGGGCGGCCGAGCAGTACTTC.

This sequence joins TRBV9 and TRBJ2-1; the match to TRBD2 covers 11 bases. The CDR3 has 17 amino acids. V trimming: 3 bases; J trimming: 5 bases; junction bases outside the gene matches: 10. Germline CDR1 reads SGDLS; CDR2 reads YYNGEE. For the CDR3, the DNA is TGTGCCAGCAGCGCCTGGCTGGGGACTAGCGGAGACAATGAGCAGTTCTTC. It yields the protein CASSAWLGTSGDNEQFF.

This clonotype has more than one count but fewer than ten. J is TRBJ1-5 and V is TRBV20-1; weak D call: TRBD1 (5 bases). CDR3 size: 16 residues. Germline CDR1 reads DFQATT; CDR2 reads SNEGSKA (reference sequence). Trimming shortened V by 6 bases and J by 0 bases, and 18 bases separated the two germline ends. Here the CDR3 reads CSAPGPWDYSNQPQHF. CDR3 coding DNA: TGCAGTGCCCCGGGACCCTGGGATTATAGCAATCAGCCCCAGCATTTT.